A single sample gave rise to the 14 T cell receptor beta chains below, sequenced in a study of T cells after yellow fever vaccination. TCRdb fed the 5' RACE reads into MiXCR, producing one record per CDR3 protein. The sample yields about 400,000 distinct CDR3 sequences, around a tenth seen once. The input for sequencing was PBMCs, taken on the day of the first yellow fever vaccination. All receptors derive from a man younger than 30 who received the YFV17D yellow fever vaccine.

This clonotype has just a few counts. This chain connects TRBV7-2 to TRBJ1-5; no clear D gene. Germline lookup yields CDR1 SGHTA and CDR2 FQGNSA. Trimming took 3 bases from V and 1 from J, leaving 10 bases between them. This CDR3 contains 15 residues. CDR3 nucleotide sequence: TGTGCCAGCAGCTTGGGCCCAGAGAGCAATCAGCCCCAGCATTTT. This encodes CASSLGPESNQPQHF.

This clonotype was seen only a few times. CDR3 loop: CSVPSGTGSEAFF. CDR3 nucleotides: TGCAGTGTCCCATCCGGGACAGGATCCGAAGCTTTCTTT. The V call is TRBV20-1, the J call TRBJ1-1, with 8 bases fitting TRBD1. Germline V lookup: CDR1 DFQATT, CDR2 SNEGSKA (reference sequence). The junction had 12 bases not matched to a gene; V was cut back by 7 bases and J by 8 bases. This CDR3 is built from 13 residues.

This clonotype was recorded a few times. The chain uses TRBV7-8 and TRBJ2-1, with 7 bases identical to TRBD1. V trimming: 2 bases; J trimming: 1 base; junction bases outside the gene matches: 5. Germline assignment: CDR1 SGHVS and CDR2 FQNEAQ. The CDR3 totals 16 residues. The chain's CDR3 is CASSLPGGVSYNEQFF. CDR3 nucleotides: TGTGCCAGCAGCTTACCAGGGGGTGTATCCTACAATGAGCAGTTCTTC.

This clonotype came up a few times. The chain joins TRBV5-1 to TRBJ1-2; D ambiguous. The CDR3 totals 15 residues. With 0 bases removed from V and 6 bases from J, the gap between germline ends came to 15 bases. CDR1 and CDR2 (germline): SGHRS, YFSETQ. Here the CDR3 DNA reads TGCGCCAGCAGCTTGGGGTTTCGGACGGCTAATGGCTACACCTTC. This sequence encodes CASSLGFRTANGYTF. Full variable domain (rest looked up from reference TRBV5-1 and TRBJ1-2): KAGVTQTPRYLIKTRGQQVTLSCSPISGHRSVSWYQQTPGQGLQFLFEYFSETQRNKGNFPGRFSGRQFSNSRSEMNVSTLELGDSALYLCASSLGFRTANGYTFGSGTRLTVV.

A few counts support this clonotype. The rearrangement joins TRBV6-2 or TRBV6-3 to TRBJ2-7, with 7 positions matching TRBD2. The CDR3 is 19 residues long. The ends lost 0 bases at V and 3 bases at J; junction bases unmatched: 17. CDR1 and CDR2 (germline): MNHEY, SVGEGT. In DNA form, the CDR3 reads TGTGCCAGCAGTTACTCGAGAGGGGTGTACGGGGGGTCGATCTACGAGCAGTACGTC. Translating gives CASSYSRGVYGGSIYEQYV.

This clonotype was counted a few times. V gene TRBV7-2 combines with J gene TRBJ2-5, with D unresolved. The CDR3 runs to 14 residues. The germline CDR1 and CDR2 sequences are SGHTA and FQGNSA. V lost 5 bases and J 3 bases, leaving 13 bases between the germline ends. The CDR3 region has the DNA TGTGCCAGCAGCCCTCCAAGCAATGAAGAGACCCAGTACTTC. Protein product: CASSPPSNEETQYF.

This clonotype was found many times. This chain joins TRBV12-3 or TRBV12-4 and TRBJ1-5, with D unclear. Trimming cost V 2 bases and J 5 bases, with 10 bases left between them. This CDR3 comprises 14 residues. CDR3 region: CASSLNGVHQPQHF. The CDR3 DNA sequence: TGTGCCAGCAGTTTAAATGGGGTCCATCAGCCCCAGCATTTT.

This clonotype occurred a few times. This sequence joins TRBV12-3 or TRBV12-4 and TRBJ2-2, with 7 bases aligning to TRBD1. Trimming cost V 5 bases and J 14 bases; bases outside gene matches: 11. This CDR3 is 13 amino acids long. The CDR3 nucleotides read TGTGCCAGCAGTCTACAGGGGTCCGCCGTCCTGTTTTTT. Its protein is CASSLQGSAVLFF.

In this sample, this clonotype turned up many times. The CDR3 nucleotides read TGTGCCACCAGCAGACGGCACAGGGGGCAAGATAGCAATCAGCCCCAGCATTTT. This gives the protein CATSRRHRGQDSNQPQHF. The chain links TRBV15 to TRBJ1-5; 9 nucleotides line up with TRBD1. Germline V gene sequence: CDR1 LNHNV, CDR2 YYDKDF (reference sequence). Trimming removed 2 bases from V and 0 bases from J; junction bases left unmatched: 8. This CDR3 is built from 18 residues. Full variable domain (remainder filled in from reference TRBV15 and TRBJ1-5): DAMVIQNPRYQVTQFGKPVTLSCSQTLNHNVMYWYQQKSSQAPKLLFHYYDKDFNNEADTPDNFQSRRPNTSFCFLDIRSPGLGDTAMYLCATSRRHRGQDSNQPQHFGDGTRLSIL.

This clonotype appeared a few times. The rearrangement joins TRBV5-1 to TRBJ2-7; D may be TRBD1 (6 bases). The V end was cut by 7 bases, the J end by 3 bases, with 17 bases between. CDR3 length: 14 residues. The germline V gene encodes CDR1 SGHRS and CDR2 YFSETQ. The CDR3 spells CASSPSQGNYEQYF. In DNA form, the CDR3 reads TGCGCCAGCTCCCCTTCCCAGGGGAACTACGAGCAGTACTTC.

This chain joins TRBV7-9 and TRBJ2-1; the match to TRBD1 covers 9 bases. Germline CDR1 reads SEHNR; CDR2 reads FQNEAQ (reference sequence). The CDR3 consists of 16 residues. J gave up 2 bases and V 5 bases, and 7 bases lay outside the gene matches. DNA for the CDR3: TGTGCCAGCAGCCCCGGGACAGGGAAACCCTACAATGAGCAGTTCTTC. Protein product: CASSPGTGKPYNEQFF.

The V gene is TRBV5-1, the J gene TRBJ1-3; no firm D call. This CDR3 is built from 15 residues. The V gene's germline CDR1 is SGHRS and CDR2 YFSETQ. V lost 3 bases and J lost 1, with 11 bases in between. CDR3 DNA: TGCGCCAGCAGCTCGGGAGTGATTTCTGGAAACACCATATATTTT. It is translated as CASSSGVISGNTIYF.

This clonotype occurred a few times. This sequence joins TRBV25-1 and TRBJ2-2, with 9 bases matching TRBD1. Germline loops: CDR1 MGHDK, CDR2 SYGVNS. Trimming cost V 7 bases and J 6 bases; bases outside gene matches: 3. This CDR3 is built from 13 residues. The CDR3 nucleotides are TGTGCCAGCACGGGACAGGGAGCCGGGGAGCTGTTTTTT. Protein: CASTGQGAGELFF.

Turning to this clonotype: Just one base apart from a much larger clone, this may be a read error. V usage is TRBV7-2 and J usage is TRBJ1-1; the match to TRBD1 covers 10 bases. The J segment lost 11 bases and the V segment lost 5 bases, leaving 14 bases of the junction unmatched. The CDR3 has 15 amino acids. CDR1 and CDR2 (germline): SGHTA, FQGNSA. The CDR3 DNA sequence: TGTGCCAGCAGCACAACCGGGACAGGGGTTTCTTCGGCTTTCTTT. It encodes CASSTTGTGVSSAFF.